The T cell receptor beta chain described here comes from a study of T cells in Graves' hyperthyroidism and ophthalmopathy. Study summary: Peripheral blood specimens were obtained at initial diagnosis, prior to any treatment.

The sample holds many counts of this clonotype. Template material for amplifying TCR beta CDR3 regions consisted of RNA transcripts. The HTBI primer set was used in a first-round RT-PCR of the TCR CDR3. TCRdb recomputed calls from the multiplex PCR reads with MiXCR, one row per CDR3 protein. This table has 360,000 or so distinct CDR3 sequences, 13% to 15% appearing once. Any patient presenting with uncontrolled infection, other autoimmune disease, pregnancy or lactation was left out. From more than 9.5 ml of fresh peripheral blood, PBMCs were isolated. CDR1 is KGHSH and CDR2 is LQKENI in the germline V gene. The CDR3 is 14 amino acids. Deletions cut 5 bases from V and 4 bases from J, with 14 bases between.

The chain uses TRBV18 and TRBJ1-2; no reliable D call. The sequence came from a woman between 55 and 75 years old with Graves' ophthalmopathy. The specimen sequenced was blood. The CDR3 DNA follows: TGTGCCAGCTCAGCGAGCGACATCGGCTATGGCTACACCTTC. Translated: CASSASDIGYGYTF.